These 4 T cell receptor beta chains share one sample of origin, sequenced in a study of identical twins. MiXCR, run by TCRdb on the 5' RACE reads, gives a single entry per CDR3 protein. The repertoire has about 530,000 distinct CDR3 sequences, around 20% of them found once; the top ten carry approximately 0.52%. This sample also appeared in a second study, on yellow fever vaccine responses in identical twins.

Material: CD4+ T cells sorted from blood. All receptors derive from a woman aged 18-30 years in good health.

This chain links TRBV20-1 with TRBJ2-5; D is unresolved. V dropped 6 bases and J dropped 0 bases, with 5 bases sitting between them. In germline, CDR1 is DFQATT, CDR2 SNEGSKA (reference sequence). The CDR3 sequence is 11 residues long. This chain's CDR3 is CSAWDQETQYF. The DNA for the CDR3 is TGCAGTGCCTGGGACCAAGAGACCCAGTACTTC.

V is TRBV7-3 and J is TRBJ1-6; a possible D gene is TRBD1 (6 bases). V was cut by 0 bases and J by 16 bases, with 16 bases left in between. The CDR3 has 14 residues. Germline V gene sequence: CDR1 SGHTA, CDR2 FQGTGA. In nucleotides, the CDR3 is TGTGCCAGCAGCTTAACGGGGGGCTCAGCTGAACTCCACTTT. Amino acid sequence: CASSLTGGSAELHF.

This clonotype appeared once. This rearrangement joins TRBV7-2 to TRBJ2-3; TRBD2 agrees at 9 bases. The CDR3 spans 16 residues. Germline V gives CDR1 SGHTA, CDR2 FQGNSA. J gave up 4 bases and V 3 bases, and 8 bases lay outside the gene matches. The CDR3 is CASSFPRGGGPDTQYF. The DNA for the CDR3 is TGTGCCAGCAGCTTCCCGCGGGGGGGCGGGCCAGATACGCAGTATTTT.

This clonotype was recorded many times. This chain uses TRBV10-3 with TRBJ2-1; D perhaps matches TRBD2 (6 bases). Trimming shortened V by 6 bases and J by 5 bases, and 11 bases separated the two germline ends. Germline CDR1 ENHRY, CDR2 SYGVKD. There are 13 residues in the CDR3. The CDR3 here is CAISEGGNNEQFF. The CDR3 DNA follows: TGTGCCATCAGCGAGGGAGGAAACAATGAGCAGTTCTTC.